These T cell receptor beta chains were read from a single sample in a study of T-cell memory formation after mild COVID-19. TCRdb redid the calling of the 5' RACE reads with MiXCR, one entry per CDR3 protein. There are about 310,000 distinct CDR3 sequences in the sample; around 15% occur only once, and roughly 23% lies in the top ten. The sample was PBMCs or a T cell subset sorted from them (not recorded which). The receptors derive from a man younger than 30 who had mild COVID-19 (a few samples of this study predate the infection). Cell type and time point are not known. Both conserved end residues are part of each CDR3. The D gene is left open where the match is weak. For some rows the clone size is stated as once, few or many, or as a class when expanded; others skip it.

v_gene	d_gene	abundance	j_gene	CDR3nt	CDR3aa
TRBV5-1	TRBD1	many	TRBJ1-2	TGCGCCAGCAGCTTAACAGGGGGCGCTGGCTACACCTTC	CASSLTGGAGYTF
TRBV7-2	TRBD1	.	TRBJ1-3	TGTGCCAGCAGCTCACCAGGGGGCGCTGGAAACACCATATATTTT	CASSSPGGAGNTIYF
TRBV7-9	TRBD1	.	TRBJ1-1	TGTGCCAGCAGCCCTCGGACAGGGATCTCGTCTGAAGCTTTCTTT	CASSPRTGISSEAFF
TRBV9	.	few	TRBJ2-2	TGTGCCAGCAGCGGGCAGGGGTATGCCGGGGAGCTGTTTTTT	CASSGQGYAGELFF
TRBV12-3/TRBV12-4	.	many	TRBJ2-1	TGTGCCAGCAGTTTTTTCGGCCCCCACGGCTACAATGAGCAGTTCTTC	CASSFFGPHGYNEQFF
TRBV2	.	.	TRBJ1-2	TGTGCCAGCGGAGACTCCAGGGACTATGGCTACACCTTC	CASGDSRDYGYTF
TRBV5-5	TRBD1	few	TRBJ1-2	TGTGCCAGCAGCGAAAAGGGACAGGTCTCTAACTATGGCTACACCTTC	CASSEKGQVSNYGYTF
TRBV5-1	.	.	TRBJ1-1	TGCGCCAGCAGCCCAGGTTTAGGACGGAGACAGAACACTGAAGCTTTCTTT	CASSPGLGRRQNTEAFF
TRBV4-3	TRBD2	.	TRBJ2-5	TGCGCCAGCAGCCAAAGGTCGGGGGGCCAAGAGACCCAGTACTTC	CASSQRSGGQETQYF
TRBV20-1	.	few	TRBJ1-2	TGCAGTGCTGGTGGTGGCGGGGGCGGCTATGGCTACACCTTC	CSAGGGGGGYGYTF
TRBV15	.	many	TRBJ2-1	TGTGCCACCAGCGCCCACGGGGGTGATCCCTACAATGAGCAGTTCTTC	CATSAHGGDPYNEQFF
TRBV7-9	TRBD2	.	TRBJ2-3	TGTGCCAGCAGCCTCTCGACTAGCGGGGGGGTCACAGATACGCAGTATTTT	CASSLSTSGGVTDTQYF
TRBV6-2/TRBV6-3	.	few	TRBJ2-5	TGTGCCAGCAGACAGCACAACCAAGAGACCCAGTACTTC	CASRQHNQETQYF
TRBV15	.	.	TRBJ2-5	TGTGCCACCAGCAGAGACCGCGCGGAAGAGACCCAGTACTTC	CATSRDRAEETQYF
TRBV18	.	.	TRBJ1-1	TGTGCCAGCTCACCACCGATGGGAGAAGCTTTCTTT	CASSPPMGEAFF
TRBV12-3/TRBV12-4	.	few	TRBJ2-1	TGTGCCAGCACTCCCTTTGGGGGGCTCTACAATGAGCAGTTCTTC	CASTPFGGLYNEQFF
TRBV24-1	TRBD1	few	TRBJ2-1	TGTGCCACCAGTCCGGGACAGGGTTACAATGAGCAGTTCTTC	CATSPGQGYNEQFF
TRBV7-3	.	.	TRBJ2-5	TGTGCCAGCAGTCCTGGACAGCGCCAAGAGACCCAGTACTTC	CASSPGQRQETQYF
TRBV6-5	.	.	TRBJ2-7	TGTGCCAGCAGTTACAGGGGTCCCTACGAGCAGTACTTC	CASSYRGPYEQYF
TRBV7-2	.	.	TRBJ2-7	TGTGCCAGCGGAGAGTTTACCGAGCAGTACTTC	CASGEFTEQYF
TRBV28	TRBD1	.	TRBJ1-2	TGTGCCAGCAGTCCTTTAGGGGGCAATGGCTACACCTTC	CASSPLGGNGYTF
TRBV5-1	.	.	TRBJ2-5	TGCGCCAGCAGTTCCGGGACATTTGAAGAGACCCAGTACTTC	CASSSGTFEETQYF
TRBV12-3/TRBV12-4	TRBD2	.	TRBJ2-2	TGTGCCAGCAGCCAAACCCCGGGAGGGACCGGGGAGCTGTTTTTT	CASSQTPGGTGELFF
TRBV6-1	TRBD1	few	TRBJ1-4	TGTGCCAGCAGTGAGTGGGACAGAGCCCCCAATGAAAAACTGTTTTTT	CASSEWDRAPNEKLFF
TRBV12-3/TRBV12-4	TRBD1	many	TRBJ2-1	TGTGCCAGCAGTTTGGGACAGGGCCCCTACTCCTACAATGAGCAGTTCTTC	CASSLGQGPYSYNEQFF
TRBV20-1	.	few	TRBJ1-3	TGCAGTGCTAGAGGGAGCGGGACGGAATCTGGAAACACCATATATTTT	CSARGSGTESGNTIYF
TRBV11-2	.	few	TRBJ1-2	TGTGCCAGCAGCCCGATCAGGGACGGTATCTATGGCTACACCTTC	CASSPIRDGIYGYTF
TRBV28	.	.	TRBJ1-4	TGTGCCAGCACCCTACGGGTCCAGCCGATAACTAATGAAAAACTGTTTTTT	CASTLRVQPITNEKLFF
TRBV5-1	TRBD1	.	TRBJ1-2	TGCGCCAGCAGCTTGGTATCGGGACAGACAAATGGCTACACCTTC	CASSLVSGQTNGYTF
TRBV6-1	.	.	TRBJ2-2	TGTGACAGCAAGGAGGCCGGGGAGCTGTTTTTT	CDSKEAGELFF
TRBV7-9	TRBD1	.	TRBJ2-3	TGTGCCAGCAGCCCGCGGACAGGACGCACAGATACGCAGTATTTT	CASSPRTGRTDTQYF
TRBV27	.	many	TRBJ1-6	TGTGCCAGCCTTCCGTCATGGGGCGGGAATTCACCCCTCCACTTT	CASLPSWGGNSPLHF
TRBV7-9	.	.	TRBJ1-5	TGTGCCAGCAGCTCCGCGAGGGGTGGTAGCAATCAGCCCCAGCATTTT	CASSSARGGSNQPQHF
TRBV7-6	.	few	TRBJ2-7	TGTGCCAGCAGCTTAGTAACAGGGAAGGGATACGAGCAGTACTTC	CASSLVTGKGYEQYF
TRBV12-3/TRBV12-4	.	many	TRBJ1-1	TGTGCCAGCAGTGCCGGACTGTCGGGCACTGAAGCTTTCTTT	CASSAGLSGTEAFF
TRBV28	.	once	TRBJ1-1	TGTGCCAGCAACAATAGGGCCTGGGACACTGAAGCTTTCTTT	CASNNRAWDTEAFF
TRBV6-2/TRBV6-3	.	.	TRBJ1-2	TGTGCCAGCGATCCGGGTAACTATGGCTACACCTTC	CASDPGNYGYTF
TRBV7-3	TRBD2	.	TRBJ2-3	TGTGCCAGCAGCCCCGGAGCGGGGGGGAGCACAGATACGCAGTATTTT	CASSPGAGGSTDTQYF
TRBV29-1	.	few	TRBJ1-2	TGCAGCGTTGACAGGGTAAACTATGGCTACACCTTC	CSVDRVNYGYTF
TRBV12-3/TRBV12-4	TRBD2	few	TRBJ2-5	TGTGCCAGCAGTTTACACGGGACTAGCGGGGGAGAGACCCAGTACTTC	CASSLHGTSGGETQYF
TRBV7-9	TRBD2	.	TRBJ2-7	TGTGCCAGCAGCTTAATCGGGAGGACGGACGAGCAGTACTTC	CASSLIGRTDEQYF
TRBV20-1	TRBD1	.	TRBJ1-1	TGCAGTGCTAGACAAACCCCGACCCACAGGGGAGGCACTGAAGCTTTCTTT	CSARQTPTHRGGTEAFF
TRBV12-3/TRBV12-4	.	.	TRBJ1-2	TGTGCCAGCAGTTTTCGACAGACTAACTATGGCTACACCTTC	CASSFRQTNYGYTF
TRBV4-1	TRBD2	few	TRBJ2-3	TGCGCCAGCAGCCAAGATTATGGCGCGGGGGAGGATACGCAGTATTTT	CASSQDYGAGEDTQYF
TRBV11-2	TRBD2	once	TRBJ2-3	TGTGCCAGCAGCTTATCCATTGGACTAGCGGGTATCACAGATACGCAGTATTTT	CASSLSIGLAGITDTQYF
TRBV15	TRBD2	.	TRBJ2-1	TGTGCCACCAGCAGACTAACGGGGGGAAGTAACAATGAGCAGTTCTTC	CATSRLTGGSNNEQFF
TRBV28	.	many	TRBJ1-4	TGTGCCAGCAGTTTACGAGGTGAAAAACTGTTTTTT	CASSLRGEKLFF
TRBV7-2	TRBD2	.	TRBJ2-3	TGTGCCAGCAGCAATGTGGGCGGGGGGGCCGGAGATACGCAGTATTTT	CASSNVGGGAGDTQYF
TRBV6-5	.	few	TRBJ2-5	TGTGCCAGCAGAGTATCCCGGCCAGAGACCCAGTACTTC	CASRVSRPETQYF
TRBV20-1	.	few	TRBJ2-7	TGCAGTGCTACCCGCCAGGGGATCCCAGGCGAGCAGTACTTC	CSATRQGIPGEQYF